This is a list of T cell receptor beta chains from one sample in a study of T cell repertoires in cytomegalovirus infection. One entry per CDR3 protein, called by TCRdb with MiXCR from the reads. The sample shows fewer than 550,000 distinct CDR3 sequences, about 26% of them seen only once. Material for sequencing was PBMCs. The source of these receptors is a human donor in good health (CMV status not recorded). Some clones in this sample may be carry-over from other donors' samples. Each CDR3 is given with its conserved first and last residue. Fields, in order: D gene, J gene, V gene, CDR3 protein. D genes are given only for firm matches.

d_gene: TRBD2; j_gene: TRBJ2-3; v_gene: TRBV28; CDR3aa: CASRGLAGGRDTDTQYF
d_gene: NA; j_gene: TRBJ2-1; v_gene: TRBV7-2; CDR3aa: CASSSFASVGNEQFF
d_gene: TRBD1; j_gene: TRBJ2-1; v_gene: TRBV25-1; CDR3aa: CASSAGQGRNSYNEQFF
d_gene: TRBD1; j_gene: TRBJ2-1; v_gene: TRBV12-3/TRBV12-4; CDR3aa: CASSLGQGYYNEQFF
d_gene: NA; j_gene: TRBJ2-1; v_gene: TRBV7-2; CDR3aa: CASSSLIMGEQFF
d_gene: NA; j_gene: TRBJ2-4; v_gene: TRBV20-1; CDR3aa: CSATKRGLAKNIQYF
d_gene: NA; j_gene: TRBJ1-2; v_gene: TRBV6-5; CDR3aa: CASFDRGSYGYTF
d_gene: NA; j_gene: TRBJ1-6; v_gene: TRBV12-3/TRBV12-4; CDR3aa: CASSLALGRGSPLHF
d_gene: TRBD1; j_gene: TRBJ1-5; v_gene: TRBV7-9; CDR3aa: CASSPSTGSQPQHF
d_gene: TRBD2; j_gene: TRBJ2-2; v_gene: TRBV28; CDR3aa: CASSDPGGFTTGELFF
d_gene: TRBD1; j_gene: TRBJ1-2; v_gene: TRBV7-6; CDR3aa: CASSLATGDSYGYTF
d_gene: NA; j_gene: TRBJ1-5; v_gene: TRBV12-3/TRBV12-4; CDR3aa: CASRGQANQPQHF
d_gene: NA; j_gene: TRBJ2-3; v_gene: TRBV20-1; CDR3aa: CSARGSGRPDTQYF
d_gene: NA; j_gene: TRBJ1-2; v_gene: TRBV6-1; CDR3aa: CASSEAIGSYGYTF
d_gene: NA; j_gene: TRBJ2-5; v_gene: TRBV6-2/TRBV6-3; CDR3aa: CASSARGTQETQYF
d_gene: TRBD2; j_gene: TRBJ2-1; v_gene: TRBV10-3; CDR3aa: CAISESASGSEQFF
d_gene: TRBD2; j_gene: TRBJ2-1; v_gene: TRBV27; CDR3aa: CASSPISGRALNEQFF
d_gene: TRBD1; j_gene: TRBJ2-5; v_gene: TRBV2; CDR3aa: CASNEWTGAQETQYF
d_gene: NA; j_gene: TRBJ2-1; v_gene: TRBV14; CDR3aa: CASSQDFWRGPNNEQFF